The sequence of this T cell receptor beta chain was determined in a study of beta chain features in type 1 diabetes. Study-level points and caveats: A possible short-template PCR bias applies equally to patients and controls. For patients, the naive, central memory and Treg TCRB repertoires appeared more alike than for healthy donors. Shortening of TCRB CDR3s, moderate but significant, appeared in all four CD4+ subsets of Type 1 diabetes patients.

Each of the CD4+ naive, central memory, regulatory and stem cell-like memory populations was sorted via CD45RO/CCR7/CD25/CD127/CD95/CD27. Sort purity for all populations was recorded as exceeding 98%. TCRB transcripts that were expressed got sequenced, as all of the isolated RNA had been reverse transcribed. Here immunoSEQ multiplex PCR was the method, and the copy in TCRdb shows in-frame clones only, minus some. The data hold roughly 180,000 clones, with less than 9.5% observed a single time. The count of this clone is one. Its antigen is unknown. A much more abundant neighbour one base away suggests this may be a read error. CDR3 length: 15 residues. V was clipped by 2 bases and J by 0 bases; unmatched bases: 3. Germline CDR1 and CDR2: SGHTS and YDEGEE.

Input material: central memory CD4+ T cells from blood. The gene calls are TRBV5-8 and TRBJ2-3; TRBD2 matches 7 bases. This TCR derives from a woman aged 40 to 55 with type 1 diabetes. CDR3 DNA: TGTGCCAGCAGCTTACCAGCGGGGAGCACAGATACGCAGTATTTT. Translated, it gives CASSLPAGSTDTQYF.